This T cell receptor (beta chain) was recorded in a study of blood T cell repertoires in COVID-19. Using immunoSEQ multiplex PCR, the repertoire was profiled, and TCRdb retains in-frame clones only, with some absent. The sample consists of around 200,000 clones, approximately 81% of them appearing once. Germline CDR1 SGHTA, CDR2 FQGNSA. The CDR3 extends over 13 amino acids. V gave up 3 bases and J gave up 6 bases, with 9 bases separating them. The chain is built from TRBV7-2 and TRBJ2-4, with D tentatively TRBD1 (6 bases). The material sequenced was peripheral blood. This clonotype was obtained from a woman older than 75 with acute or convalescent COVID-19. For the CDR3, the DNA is TGTGCCAGCAGCTTCGGACAGCGAAACATTCAGTACTTC. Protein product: CASSFGQRNIQYF.